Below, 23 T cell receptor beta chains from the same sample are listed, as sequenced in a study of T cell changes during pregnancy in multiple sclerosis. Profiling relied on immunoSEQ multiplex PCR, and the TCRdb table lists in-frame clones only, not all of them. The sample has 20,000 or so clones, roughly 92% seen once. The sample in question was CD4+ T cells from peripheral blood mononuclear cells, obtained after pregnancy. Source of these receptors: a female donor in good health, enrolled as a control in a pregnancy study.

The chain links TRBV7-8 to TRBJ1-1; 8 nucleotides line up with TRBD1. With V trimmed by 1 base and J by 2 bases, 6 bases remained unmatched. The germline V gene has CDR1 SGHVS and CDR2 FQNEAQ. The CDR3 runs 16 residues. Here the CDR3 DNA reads TGTGCCAGCAGCTTAGTTGGGGGACAGGCAAACACTGAAGCTTTCTTT. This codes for CASSLVGGQANTEAFF.

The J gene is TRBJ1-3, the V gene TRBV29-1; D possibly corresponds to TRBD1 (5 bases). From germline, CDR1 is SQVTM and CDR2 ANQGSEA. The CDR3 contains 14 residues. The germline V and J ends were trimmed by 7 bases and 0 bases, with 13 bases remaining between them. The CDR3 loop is CSADDSGSGNTIYF. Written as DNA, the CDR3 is TGCAGCGCAGACGACAGTGGCTCTGGAAACACCATATATTTT.

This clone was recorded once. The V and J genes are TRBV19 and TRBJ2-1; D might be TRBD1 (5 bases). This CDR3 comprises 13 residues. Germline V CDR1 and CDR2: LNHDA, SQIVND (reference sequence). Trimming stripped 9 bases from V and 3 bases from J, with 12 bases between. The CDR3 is CASLGEGYNEQFF. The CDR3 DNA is TGTGCCAGCCTAGGGGAAGGCTACAATGAGCAGTTCTTC.

CDR3 loop: CASTPPAGGHNSPLHF. Written as DNA, the CDR3 is TGTGCCAGCACCCCCCCGGCAGGGGGCCATAATTCACCCCTCCACTTT. The V and J genes are TRBV2 and TRBJ1-6; 8 bases map to TRBD1. Germline trimming cut 7 bases from V and 5 bases from J; bases unmatched to any gene: 10. Per germline, CDR1 SNHLY and CDR2 FYNNEI. This CDR3 has 16 residues.

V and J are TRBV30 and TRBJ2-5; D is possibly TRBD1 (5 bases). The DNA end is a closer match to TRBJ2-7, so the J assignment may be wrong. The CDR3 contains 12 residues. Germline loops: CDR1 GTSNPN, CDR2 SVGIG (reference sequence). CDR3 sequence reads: CAWSKGSYEQYF. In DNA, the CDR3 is TGTGCCTGGAGTAAGGGGTCCTACGAGCAGTACTTC.

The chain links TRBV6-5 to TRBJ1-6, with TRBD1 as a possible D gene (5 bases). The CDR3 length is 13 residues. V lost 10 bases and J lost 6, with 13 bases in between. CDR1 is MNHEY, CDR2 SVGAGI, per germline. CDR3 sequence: CATSTDFNSPLHF. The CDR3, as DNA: TGTGCCACTTCGACAGACTTTAATTCACCCCTCCACTTT.

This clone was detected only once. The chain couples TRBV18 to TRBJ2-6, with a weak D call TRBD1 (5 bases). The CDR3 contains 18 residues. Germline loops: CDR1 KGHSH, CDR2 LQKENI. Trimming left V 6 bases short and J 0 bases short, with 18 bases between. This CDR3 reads CASSSVGPTGSGANVLTF. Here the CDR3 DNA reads TGTGCCAGCTCGTCCGTTGGGCCCACAGGCTCTGGGGCCAACGTCCTGACTTTC.

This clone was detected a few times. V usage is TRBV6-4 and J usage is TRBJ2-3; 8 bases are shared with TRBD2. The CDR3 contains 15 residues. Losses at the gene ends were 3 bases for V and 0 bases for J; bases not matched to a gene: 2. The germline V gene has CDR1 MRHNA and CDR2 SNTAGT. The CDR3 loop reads CASSEAGGSTDTQYF. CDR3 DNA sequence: TGTGCCAGCAGTGAGGCGGGGGGTAGCACAGATACGCAGTATTTT.

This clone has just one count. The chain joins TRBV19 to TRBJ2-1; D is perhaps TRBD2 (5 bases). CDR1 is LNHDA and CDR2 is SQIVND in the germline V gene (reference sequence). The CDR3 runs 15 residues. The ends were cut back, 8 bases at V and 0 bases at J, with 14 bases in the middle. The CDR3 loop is CASRYSGSSYNEQFF. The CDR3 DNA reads TGTGCCAGTCGCTACTCGGGGAGCTCCTACAATGAGCAGTTCTTC.

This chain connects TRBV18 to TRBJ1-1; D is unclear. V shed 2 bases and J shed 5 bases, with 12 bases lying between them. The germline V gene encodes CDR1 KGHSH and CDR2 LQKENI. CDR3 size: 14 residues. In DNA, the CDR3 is TGTGCCAGCTCACCAGGTGAAGGCGGGACTGAAGCTTTCTTT. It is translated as CASSPGEGGTEAFF.

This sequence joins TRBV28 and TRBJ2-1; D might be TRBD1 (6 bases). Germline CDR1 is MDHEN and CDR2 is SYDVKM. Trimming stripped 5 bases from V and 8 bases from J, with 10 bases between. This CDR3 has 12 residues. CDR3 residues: CASSLGQYEQFF. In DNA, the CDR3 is TGTGCCAGCAGTCTAGGACAGTATGAGCAGTTCTTC.

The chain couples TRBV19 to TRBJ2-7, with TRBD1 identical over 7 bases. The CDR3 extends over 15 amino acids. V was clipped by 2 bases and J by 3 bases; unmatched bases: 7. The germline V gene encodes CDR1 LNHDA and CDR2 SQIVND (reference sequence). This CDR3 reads CASSIKGGQNYEQYF. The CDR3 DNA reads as TGTGCCAGTAGTATAAAAGGGGGACAGAACTACGAGCAGTACTTC.

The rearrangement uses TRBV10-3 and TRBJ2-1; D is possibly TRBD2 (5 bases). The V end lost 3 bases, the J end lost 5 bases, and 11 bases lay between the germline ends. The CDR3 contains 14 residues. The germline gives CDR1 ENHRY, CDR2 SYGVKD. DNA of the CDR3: TGTGCCATCAGTGAATCCGGACTTAACAATGAGCAGTTCTTC. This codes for CAISESGLNNEQFF.

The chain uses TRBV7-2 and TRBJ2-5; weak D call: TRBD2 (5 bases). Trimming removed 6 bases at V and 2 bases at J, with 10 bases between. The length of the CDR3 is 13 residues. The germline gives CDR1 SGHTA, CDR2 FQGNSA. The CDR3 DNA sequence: TGTGCCAGCAGTTGGCGGGTACAAGAGACCCAGTACTTC. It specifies CASSWRVQETQYF.

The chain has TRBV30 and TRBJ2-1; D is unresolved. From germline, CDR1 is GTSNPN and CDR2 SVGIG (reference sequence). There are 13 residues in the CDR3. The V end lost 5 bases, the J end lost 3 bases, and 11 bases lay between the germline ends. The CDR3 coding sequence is TGTGCCTGGGCAAACGGAGACTACAATGAGCAGTTCTTC. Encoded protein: CAWANGDYNEQFF.

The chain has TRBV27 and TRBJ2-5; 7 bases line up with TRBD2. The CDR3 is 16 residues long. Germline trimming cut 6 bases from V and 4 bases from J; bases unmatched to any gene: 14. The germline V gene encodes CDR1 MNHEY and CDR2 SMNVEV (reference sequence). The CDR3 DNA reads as TGTGCCAGCAGCTCCTCGGGGGGAGGGGCCGCAGAGACCCAGTACTTC. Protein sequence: CASSSSGGGAAETQYF.

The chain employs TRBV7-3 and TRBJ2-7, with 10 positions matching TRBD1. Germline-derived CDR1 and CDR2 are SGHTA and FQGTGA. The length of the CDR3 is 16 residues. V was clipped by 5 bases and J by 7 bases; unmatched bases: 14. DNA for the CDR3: TGTGCCAGCAGCCAACGCGGGAGCGGACAGGGGGGTGAGCAGTACTTC. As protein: CASSQRGSGQGGEQYF.

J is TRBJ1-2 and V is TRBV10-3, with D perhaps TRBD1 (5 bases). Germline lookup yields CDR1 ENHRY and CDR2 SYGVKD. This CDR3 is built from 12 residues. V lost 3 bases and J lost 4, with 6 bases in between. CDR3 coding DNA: TGTGCCATCAGTGACAGGGCCTATGGCTACACCTTC. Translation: CAISDRAYGYTF.

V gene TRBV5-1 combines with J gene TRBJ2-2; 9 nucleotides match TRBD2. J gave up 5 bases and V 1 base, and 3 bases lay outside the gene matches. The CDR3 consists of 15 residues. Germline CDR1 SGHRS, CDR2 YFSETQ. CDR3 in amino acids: CASSLSGGRTGELFF. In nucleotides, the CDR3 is TGCGCCAGCAGCTTGAGCGGGGGGAGAACCGGGGAGCTGTTTTTT.

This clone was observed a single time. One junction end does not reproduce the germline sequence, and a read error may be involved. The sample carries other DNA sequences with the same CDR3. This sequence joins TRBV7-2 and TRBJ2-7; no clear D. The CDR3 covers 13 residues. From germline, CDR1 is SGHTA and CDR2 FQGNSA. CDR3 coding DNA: TGTGCCAGCAGTTTAGAGCAGGACTACGAGCAGTACTTC. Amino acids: CASSLEQDYEQYF.

The CDR3 DNA is TGTGCCTGGAGTACCGACAGGGGCGCTGAAGCTTTCTTT. It codes for CAWSTDRGAEAFF. The rearrangement joins TRBV30 to TRBJ1-1; 8 bases are shared with TRBD1. Germline-derived CDR1 and CDR2 are GTSNPN and SVGIG (reference sequence). Trimming cost V 2 bases and J 6 bases; bases outside gene matches: 5. The CDR3 spans 13 residues.

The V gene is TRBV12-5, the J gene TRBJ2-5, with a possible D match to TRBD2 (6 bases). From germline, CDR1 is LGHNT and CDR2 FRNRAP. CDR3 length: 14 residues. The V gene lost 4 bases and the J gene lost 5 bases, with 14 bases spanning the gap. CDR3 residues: CASGCAGRAETQYF. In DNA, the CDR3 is TGTGCTAGTGGTTGTGCGGGACGGGCCGAGACCCAGTACTTC.

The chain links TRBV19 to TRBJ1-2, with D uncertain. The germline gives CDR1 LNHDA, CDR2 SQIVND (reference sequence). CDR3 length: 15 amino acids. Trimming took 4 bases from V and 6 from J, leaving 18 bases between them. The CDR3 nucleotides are TGTGCCAGTAGTACTTGGACCGGGAATGGGGATGGCTACACCTTC. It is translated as CASSTWTGNGDGYTF.